One sample yielded the 14 T cell receptor beta chains listed below, sequenced in a study of T cell changes during pregnancy in multiple sclerosis. Data came from immunoSEQ multiplex PCR; TCRdb stores just in-frame clones and leaves some out. The sample contains 37,000 or so clones, roughly nine tenths of which appear only once. The sequencing used CD4+ T cells from peripheral blood mononuclear cells, collected in the first trimester of pregnancy. Every receptor here comes from a female donor with multiple sclerosis, enrolled in a pregnancy study.

The gene calls are TRBV11-2 and TRBJ1-2, with 7 bases lining up with TRBD1. Germline assignment: CDR1 SGHAT and CDR2 FQNNGV. V lost 4 bases, J lost 2 bases, and 4 bases stayed unmatched. The CDR3 has 14 residues. This chain's CDR3 is CASSSRGSNYGYTF. The DNA for the CDR3 is TGTGCCAGCAGCTCCAGGGGGAGCAACTATGGCTACACCTTC.

The chain employs TRBV27 and TRBJ1-1; D is unresolved. CDR1 MNHEY and CDR2 SMNVEV come from the germline V gene (reference sequence). V lost 6 bases and J lost 4, with 15 bases in between. CDR3 length: 14 residues. Here the CDR3 reads CASSRMVGSTEAFF. CDR3 nucleotides: TGTGCCAGCAGCCGAATGGTGGGGAGCACTGAAGCTTTCTTT.

V usage is TRBV19 and J usage is TRBJ1-1; D is unclear. Germline V CDR1 and CDR2: LNHDA, SQIVND (reference sequence). The CDR3 totals 14 residues. Trimming took 6 bases from V and 4 from J, leaving 15 bases between them. CDR3 region: CASSNRGSGTEAFF. The DNA of the CDR3 is TGTGCCAGTAGCAACCGAGGAAGTGGCACTGAAGCTTTCTTT.

V gene TRBV9 combines with J gene TRBJ1-6, with 7 bases that match TRBD1. With V trimmed by 4 bases and J by 9 bases, 7 bases remained unmatched. The CDR3 totals 14 residues. Germline CDR1 SGDLS, CDR2 YYNGEE. This CDR3 is CASSNRQGSSPLHF. The CDR3, as DNA: TGTGCCAGCAGCAACAGACAGGGATCTTCACCCCTCCACTTT.

This chain links TRBV6-1 with TRBJ1-4, with TRBD1 as a possible D gene (6 bases). Germline V CDR1 and CDR2: MNHNS, SASEGT. The V and J ends lost 5 bases and 8 bases respectively, with 18 bases between them. The CDR3 contains 15 residues. CDR3 sequence (DNA): TGTGCCAGCAGTCCGACAGGTACAAGTTGGGAAAAACTGTTTTTT. It translates to CASSPTGTSWEKLFF.

This chain connects TRBV28 to TRBJ1-1; D call uncertain. Trimming removed 2 bases from V and 10 bases from J, with 8 bases in between. The CDR3 totals 11 residues. The germline gives CDR1 MDHEN, CDR2 SYDVKM. The chain's CDR3 is CASSLPPLAFF. The DNA for the CDR3 is TGTGCCAGCAGTTTACCCCCTCTAGCTTTCTTT.

This sequence joins TRBV7-9 and TRBJ2-3; 8 bases align to TRBD2. This CDR3 has 17 residues. The germline CDR1 and CDR2 sequences are SEHNR and FQNEAQ (reference sequence). With V trimmed by 3 bases and J by 2 bases, 10 bases remained unmatched. This CDR3 is CASSFAGGRRFTDTQYF. For the CDR3, the DNA is TGTGCCAGCAGCTTCGCGGGGGGCCGTCGATTCACAGATACGCAGTATTTT.

V is TRBV7-7 and J is TRBJ2-5, with 7 nucleotides matching TRBD2. V was pared by 11 bases and J by 1 base, with 13 bases of the junction left unmatched. Germline values: CDR1 SSHAT, CDR2 FNYEAQ (reference sequence). The CDR3 has 15 residues. CDR3 residues: CASTWGEGGQETQYF. The CDR3 region has the DNA TGTGCCTCGACGTGGGGGGAGGGAGGCCAAGAGACCCAGTACTTC.

The chain combines TRBV7-9 with TRBJ2-2, with 11 nucleotides matching TRBD1. V shed 4 bases, J shed 7 bases, and the junction held 11 bases outside the gene matches. The CDR3 extends over 17 amino acids. Germline V lookup: CDR1 SEHNR, CDR2 FQNEAQ (reference sequence). Written as DNA, the CDR3 is TGTGCCAGCAGCTCCGACTTAGGACAGGGGGCGCGCGGGGAGCTGTTTTTT. It codes for CASSSDLGQGARGELFF. Full variable domain (outside the CDR3, taken from reference TRBV7-9 and TRBJ2-2): DTGVSQNPRHKITKRGQNVTFRCDPISEHNRLYWYRQTLGQGPEFLTYFQNEAQLEKSRLLSDRFSAERPKGSFSTLEIQRTEQGDSAMYLCASSSDLGQGARGELFFGEGSRLTVL.

CDR3 in DNA: TGTGCCAGCAGCGAGAGACAGGGGGCCGTAGATACGCAGTATTTT. The encoded protein is CASSERQGAVDTQYF. The gene calls are TRBV9 and TRBJ2-3; 10 bases agree with TRBD1. The V gene's germline CDR1 is SGDLS and CDR2 YYNGEE. The CDR3 runs 15 residues. V gave up 3 bases and J gave up 5 bases; unmatched junction bases: 6.

This clone was recorded a few times. The J gene is TRBJ1-2, the V gene TRBV5-1, with 9 nucleotides matching TRBD1. Trimming removed 4 bases from V and 4 bases from J; junction bases left unmatched: 5. There are 14 residues in the CDR3. Germline V gives CDR1 SGHRS, CDR2 YFSETQ. CDR3 residues: CASSLSGQGYGYTF. In nucleotides, the CDR3 is TGCGCCAGCAGCCTCTCGGGACAGGGCTATGGCTACACCTTC. Variable domain in full (rest from reference TRBV5-1 and TRBJ1-2): KAGVTQTPRYLIKTRGQQVTLSCSPISGHRSVSWYQQTPGQGLQFLFEYFSETQRNKGNFPGRFSGRQFSNSRSEMNVSTLELGDSALYLCASSLSGQGYGYTFGSGTRLTVV.

The chain carries TRBV30 and TRBJ1-4, with D perhaps matching TRBD1 (6 bases). The CDR3 has 14 residues. The V end was cut by 8 bases, the J end by 7 bases, with 20 bases between. Germline CDR1 is GTSNPN and CDR2 is SVGIG (reference sequence). The CDR3 region has the DNA TGTGCCACATCGGGGGGGGCTCTGGGTGAAAAACTGTTTTTT. It codes for CATSGGALGEKLFF.

The chain employs TRBV5-1 and TRBJ2-5; weak D call: TRBD1 (6 bases). V lost 1 base and J 3 bases, leaving 10 bases between the germline ends. The germline V gene has CDR1 SGHRS and CDR2 YFSETQ. The CDR3 extends over 14 amino acids. The CDR3 loop is CASSLLSGEETQYF. CDR3 nucleotide sequence: TGCGCCAGCAGCTTGTTGTCAGGGGAAGAGACCCAGTACTTC.

The chain recombines TRBV25-1 with TRBJ2-7; 7 bases agree with TRBD1. The V segment lost 8 bases and the J segment 4 bases; nucleotides outside the gene matches: 8. Germline CDR1 and CDR2: MGHDK and SYGVNS. The CDR3 loop spans 13 amino acids. DNA of the CDR3: TGTGCCAGCCGCCGGGACAGAACTTACGAGCAGTACTTC. This codes for CASRRDRTYEQYF.